A selection of T cell receptor beta chains follows, all from one sample in a study of T cells after yellow fever vaccination. TCRdb ran MiXCR on the 5' RACE reads and lists one entry per CDR3 protein. The data show 140,000 to 150,000 distinct CDR3 sequences, less than 8.5% seen once. Sequencing was performed on CD4+ T cells sorted from PBMCs, taken 10 days after the yellow fever booster vaccination. The receptors stem from a man aged 25 to 45 who received the YFV17D yellow fever vaccine. Each CDR3 is given with its conserved first and last residue. A D gene is named only where the DNA matches it firmly. The size field is filled for only some rows; it gives once, few, many or a size class.

clone_size	v_call	j_call	d_call	cdr3_nt	cdr3_aa
many	TRBV5-1	TRBJ2-1	TRBD2	TGCGCCAGCAGCTCCCTCCTAGCGGGGGTGGCCTACAATGAGCAGTTCTTC	CASSSLLAGVAYNEQFF
many	TRBV12-3/TRBV12-4	TRBJ2-1	-	TGTGCCAGCAGGCCTAACTGTGGGTTCTTC	CASRPNCGFF
many	TRBV7-8	TRBJ2-1	-	TGTGCCAGCAGCTTAAAAACCGGGAATGTTAATGAGCAGTTCTTC	CASSLKTGNVNEQFF
many	TRBV7-8	TRBJ2-7	TRBD1	TGTGCCAGCAGCTTGTCCGGGACAGGGTTCTACGAGCAGTACTTC	CASSLSGTGFYEQYF
many	TRBV10-3	TRBJ2-7	TRBD2	TGTGCCATCAGTCCCCCGGGGAGGGACGAGCAGTACTTC	CAISPPGRDEQYF
many	TRBV6-1	TRBJ2-5	-	TGTGCCACCCGGTTCCCCGGCGGAGAGACCCAGTACTTC	CATRFPGGETQYF
few	TRBV5-4	TRBJ2-2	TRBD1	TGTGCCAGCAGCTTCCGGACAGGGAGAATCGGGGAGCTGTTTTTT	CASSFRTGRIGELFF
many	TRBV7-6	TRBJ2-2	-	TGTGCCAGCGCGAGGGGAGGGAACACCGGGGAGCTGTTTTTT	CASARGGNTGELFF
many	TRBV25-1	TRBJ2-1	TRBD2	TGTGCCAGCAGTGAAACTAGCGGGATGTCCTACAATGAGCAGTTCTTC	CASSETSGMSYNEQFF
many	TRBV12-3/TRBV12-4	TRBJ2-1	TRBD2	TGTGCCAGCAGGGACCGGGACTACCATGAGCAGTTCTTC	CASRDRDYHEQFF
many	TRBV4-3	TRBJ2-3	-	TGCGCCAGCAGCCAAGAAGTTAGCACAGATACGCAGTATTTT	CASSQEVSTDTQYF
many	TRBV3-1	TRBJ2-7	-	TGTGCCAGCAGCCAGCTAGGGGCAGCCTACGAGCAGTACTTC	CASSQLGAAYEQYF
many	TRBV20-1	TRBJ2-5	TRBD2	TGCAGTGCGGTTTGGACTAGCGATGGGACCCAGTACTTC	CSAVWTSDGTQYF
few	TRBV30	TRBJ2-3	-	TGTGCCTGGAGTGTACTAAATTCCGGGACATCCCGGGAAGATACGCAGTATTTT	CAWSVLNSGTSREDTQYF
many	TRBV7-2	TRBJ2-7	TRBD2	TGTGCCAGCACCCTAGCGGAGAGCTCCTACGAGCAGTACTTC	CASTLAESSYEQYF
few	TRBV27	TRBJ2-5	TRBD1	TGTGCCAGCAGCTTTAAAGGACAGGGGTTAGGGGAGACCCAGTACTTC	CASSFKGQGLGETQYF
many	TRBV3-1	TRBJ2-2	-	TGTGCCAGCAGCCCAACCCAGCCCGGGGAGCTGTTTTTT	CASSPTQPGELFF
many	TRBV5-6	TRBJ2-2	TRBD1	TGTGCCAGCAGCCGAGACAGGGCCGGGGAGCTGTTTTTT	CASSRDRAGELFF
-	TRBV7-7	TRBJ2-2	-	TGTGCTAGCAGCCTCGGCAGGGATAGGGTTGACACCGGGGAGCTGTTTTTT	CASSLGRDRVDTGELFF